Following are 11 T cell receptor beta chains from one sample sequenced in a study of blood T cell repertoires in COVID-19. Libraries were prepared by immunoSEQ multiplex PCR; TCRdb keeps only in-frame clonotypes and omits some of them. The data show some 97,000 clones, about nine tenths seen once. Sample: peripheral blood. These receptors were obtained from a man in his fifties or sixties with acute or convalescent COVID-19.

Worth noting for this clone: The sample holds other DNA sequences that translate to the same CDR3. V is TRBV5-1 and J is TRBJ2-2; tentatively, D is TRBD1 (6 bases). CDR1 and CDR2 (germline): SGHRS, YFSETQ. The CDR3 runs to 15 residues. With 0 bases removed from V and 5 bases from J, the gap between germline ends came to 11 bases. CDR3 coding DNA: TGCGCCAGCAGCTTGGAAACAGGGATAACCGGGGAGCTGTTTTTT. Protein: CASSLETGITGELFF.

The chain employs TRBV5-1 and TRBJ1-6, with D possibly matching TRBD1 (6 bases). The CDR3 runs to 16 residues. Trimming removed 5 bases at V and 8 bases at J, with 20 bases between. Germline V CDR1 and CDR2: SGHRS, YFSETQ. The DNA for the CDR3 is TGCGCCAGCAGACGCGCCGGGGACACCCCCTATTCACCCCTCCACTTT. Its protein is CASRRAGDTPYSPLHF.

The rearrangement joins TRBV7-9 to TRBJ1-4, with D perhaps TRBD1 (5 bases). The CDR3 covers 15 residues. Trimming pared 1 base from V and 7 bases from J, leaving 13 bases between. CDR1 is SEHNR and CDR2 is FQNEAQ in the germline V gene (reference sequence). CDR3 nucleotide sequence: TGTGCCAGCAGCTTAGTTGCGGGGCCAGGTGAAAAACTGTTTTTT. It encodes CASSLVAGPGEKLFF.

The chain couples TRBV11-2 to TRBJ1-1; D is perhaps TRBD1 (6 bases). This CDR3 is 14 amino acids long. Per germline, CDR1 SGHAT and CDR2 FQNNGV. The V end was cut by 0 bases, the J end by 4 bases, with 9 bases between. The CDR3 sequence: CASSLDRGSTEAFF. The CDR3 bases are TGTGCCAGCAGCTTAGACAGGGGTTCCACTGAAGCTTTCTTT.

CDR3 sequence: CASSLGRGVYLNYGYTF. The CDR3 DNA reads as TGCGCCAGCAGCTTGGGGCGGGGGGTATACCTCAACTATGGCTACACCTTC. The rearrangement uses TRBV5-1 and TRBJ1-2, with D maybe TRBD1 (5 bases). Germline CDR1 SGHRS, CDR2 YFSETQ. The ends were cut back, 0 bases at V and 2 bases at J, with 17 bases in the middle. This CDR3 is built from 17 residues. The full variable domain, its missing parts supplied by reference TRBV5-1 and TRBJ1-2, is KAGVTQTPRYLIKTRGQQVTLSCSPISGHRSVSWYQQTPGQGLQFLFEYFSETQRNKGNFPGRFSGRQFSNSRSEMNVSTLELGDSALYLCASSLGRGVYLNYGYTFGSGTRLTVV.

V usage is TRBV13 and J usage is TRBJ1-2; D gene ambiguous. Germline V gene data show CDR1 as PRHDT and CDR2 as FYEKMQ (reference sequence). The length of the CDR3 is 12 residues. V dropped 7 bases and J dropped 8 bases, with 14 bases sitting between them. The CDR3 nucleotides are TGTGCCAGCACCCAGAGGGCCAGCGGCTACACCTTC. It codes for CASTQRASGYTF. Together with reference TRBV13 and TRBJ1-2, the CDR3 gives the full variable domain: AAGVIQSPRHLIKEKRETATLKCYPIPRHDTVYWYQQGPGQDPQFLISFYEKMQSDKGSIPDRFSAQQFSDYHSELNMSSLELGDSALYFCASTQRASGYTFGSGTRLTVV.

The chain carries TRBV2 and TRBJ1-1; a possible D gene is TRBD1 (5 bases). Germline-derived CDR1 and CDR2 are SNHLY and FYNNEI. The V end was cut by 5 bases, the J end by 0 bases, with 16 bases between. This CDR3 comprises 16 residues. The CDR3 region is CASSPVQQAMNTEAFF. DNA for the CDR3: TGTGCCAGCAGTCCAGTTCAACAGGCAATGAACACTGAAGCTTTCTTT.

The chain links TRBV4-1 to TRBJ1-3; D not resolved. Trimming took off 0 bases at V and 0 bases at J, with 9 bases between the two ends. The length of the CDR3 is 16 residues. CDR1 is MGHRA and CDR2 is YSYEKL in the germline V gene. CDR3 bases: TGCGCCAGCAGCCAAGACACCTTGAGCTCTGGAAACACCATATATTTT. Protein: CASSQDTLSSGNTIYF.

The chain joins TRBV7-9 to TRBJ1-3, with no clear D. The CDR3 totals 13 residues. Germline values: CDR1 SEHNR, CDR2 FQNEAQ (reference sequence). Trimming removed 0 bases from V and 8 bases from J, with 8 bases in between. For the CDR3, the DNA is TGTGCCAGCAGCTTAGCTCTTGGCCACACCATATATTTT. Its translation is CASSLALGHTIYF.

The chain uses TRBV15 and TRBJ2-1; TRBD2 agrees at 16 bases. CDR3 size: 16 residues. Germline V lookup: CDR1 LNHNV, CDR2 YYDKDF (reference sequence). V shed 4 bases and J 10 bases; nucleotides not matched to a gene: 7. In DNA, the CDR3 is TGTGCCACCAGCATGGGGACTAGCGGGGGGGCCTACGAGCAGTTCTTC. Translation gives CATSMGTSGGAYEQFF.

This clone occurred once. The rearrangement uses TRBV2 and TRBJ2-5; D is uncertain. Germline loops: CDR1 SNHLY, CDR2 FYNNEI. The CDR3 is 15 amino acids. The germline V and J ends were trimmed by 3 bases and 1 base, with 12 bases remaining between them. The CDR3 region is CASSDWYRSQETQYF. The CDR3 DNA is TGTGCCAGCAGTGATTGGTACAGATCCCAAGAGACCCAGTACTTC.